The following is a T cell receptor (beta chain) sequence with its context. The sample comes from a study of cytomegalovirus exposure and HLA in healthy donors. The table came from immunoSEQ multiplex PCR; TCRdb's copy has only in-frame clones and leaves some out. This sample yields 55,000 to 65,000 clones, of which approximately 94% are seen a single time; more than 0.95% belongs to the top ten. The CDR3 covers 13 residues. CDR1 SNHLY and CDR2 FYNNEI come from the germline V gene. Between the trimmed V and J ends, which lost 0 bases and 8 bases, there was a span of 8 bases. The chain recombines TRBV2 with TRBJ2-1; D gene uncertain. The TCR originated in a man aged 18 to 29 in good health and CMV-seronegative. Sequencing input: PBMCs. CDR3: CASSEAEEDEQFF. In DNA, the CDR3 is TGTGCCAGCAGTGAAGCAGAAGAGGATGAGCAGTTCTTC.